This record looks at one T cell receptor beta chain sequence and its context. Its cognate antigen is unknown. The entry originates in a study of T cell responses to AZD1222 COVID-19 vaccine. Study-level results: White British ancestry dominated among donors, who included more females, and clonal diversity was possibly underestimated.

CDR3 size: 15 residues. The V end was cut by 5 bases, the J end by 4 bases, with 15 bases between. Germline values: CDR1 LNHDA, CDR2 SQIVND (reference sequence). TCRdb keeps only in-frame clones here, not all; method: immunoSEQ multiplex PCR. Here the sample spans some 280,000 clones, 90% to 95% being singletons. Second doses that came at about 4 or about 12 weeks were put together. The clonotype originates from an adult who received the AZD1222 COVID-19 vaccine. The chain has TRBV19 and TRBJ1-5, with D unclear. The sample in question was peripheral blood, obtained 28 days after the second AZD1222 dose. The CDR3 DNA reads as TGTGCCAGTAGTGCTACAACCTTAGCAAATCAGCCCCAGCATTTT. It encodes CASSATTLANQPQHF.